The T cell receptor beta chain described here comes from a study of cytotoxic CD8 clonotypes in ibrutinib-treated CLL. Study-wide context: Responses: about 25 partial, 2 complete; after median around 68 months, approximately 15 stayed remitted, some twelve progressed. Each sample contained, on average, about 250,000 productive templates and tens of thousands of productive rearrangements.

Only in-frame clones appear in the TCRdb table, and some are missing; sequencing was by immunoSEQ multiplex PCR. The sample has 110,000 to 150,000 clones, roughly 77% seen once. Worth noting for this clone: Its antigen is currently unknown.

Frozen PBMC stocks contributed about 2.2 micrograms of genomic DNA to the TCR beta libraries. The germline V gene has CDR1 MNHEY and CDR2 SVGAGI. Trimming took 6 bases from V and 13 from J, leaving 19 bases between them. The CDR3 has 13 residues. The study, taken as a whole, reports: Public clonotypes proved infrequent, and on treatment they shrank or remained steady.

The sample was PBMCs, taken after 12 months of ibrutinib treatment. The chain links TRBV6-5 to TRBJ2-4, with D tentatively TRBD2 (6 bases). The sequence was collected from a human donor with chronic lymphocytic leukemia. CDR3 nucleotides: TGTGCCAGCAGGCATGGAGGGGCCGGTCACCAGTACTTC. Its translation: CASRHGGAGHQYF.